This TCR beta chain was retrieved from a study of CD8 T cells in ankylosing spondylitis. Using quantitative 5'-RACE with molecular barcodes, the authors made TCR beta libraries. Each CDR3 protein gets one entry after TCRdb re-called the 5' RACE reads with MiXCR. Of under 850,000 distinct CDR3 sequences in the sample, about 20% were seen once. Note on this clonotype: Its specificity is unknown.

Study conclusions and caveats: Typical of ankylosing spondylitis blood, it appeared, was a TCR beta motif of roughly eight highly homologous variants. Disease-associated clonotypes exhibited CD8+ identity and were relatively infrequent in peripheral blood.

Germline V gives CDR1 MNHEY, CDR2 SVGAGI. Trimming stripped 2 bases from V and 6 bases from J, with 10 bases between. This CDR3 spans 14 amino acids. The sequenced material came from blood, either unsorted or a sorted T cell fraction (not recorded which). V usage is TRBV6-5 and J usage is TRBJ2-2; D uncertain. The TCR originated in a male donor with ankylosing spondylitis. The DNA of the CDR3 is TGTGCCAGCAGTTACGCCAAAGGGTCCGGGGAGCTGTTTTTT. This gives the protein CASSYAKGSGELFF.